The clone carrying this T cell receptor (beta chain) was seen repeatedly, ten times or more. Its antigen is undetermined. Uncontrolled infection, other autoimmune disease, pregnancy or lactation led to exclusion. Amplification of TCR beta CDR3 regions was performed using RNA transcripts as template. Using the HTBI primer set, a first-round RT-PCR was run on the TCR CDR3. TCRdb re-analysed the multiplex PCR reads in MiXCR, keeping a single row per CDR3 protein. This sample has hundreds of thousands of distinct CDR3 sequences, with roughly an eighth found just once. The data derive from a study of T cells in Graves' hyperthyroidism and ophthalmopathy. V dropped 2 bases and J dropped 3; count of bases not matched to a gene: 12. This CDR3 has 18 amino acids. Overall study findings and caveats: From stable hyperthyroidism, ophthalmopathy was separated by a 13 V-J model.

Sequences were obtained from blood. The gene calls are TRBV12-3 or TRBV12-4 and TRBJ2-7, with 11 bases that match TRBD2. The sequence was obtained from a woman aged 18-35 years with Graves' hyperthyroidism. DNA of the CDR3: TGTGCCAGCAGTTTAAAGGACAGGGTCGGACTAGCGGGCTACGAGCAGTACTTC. Its protein product is CASSLKDRVGLAGYEQYF.